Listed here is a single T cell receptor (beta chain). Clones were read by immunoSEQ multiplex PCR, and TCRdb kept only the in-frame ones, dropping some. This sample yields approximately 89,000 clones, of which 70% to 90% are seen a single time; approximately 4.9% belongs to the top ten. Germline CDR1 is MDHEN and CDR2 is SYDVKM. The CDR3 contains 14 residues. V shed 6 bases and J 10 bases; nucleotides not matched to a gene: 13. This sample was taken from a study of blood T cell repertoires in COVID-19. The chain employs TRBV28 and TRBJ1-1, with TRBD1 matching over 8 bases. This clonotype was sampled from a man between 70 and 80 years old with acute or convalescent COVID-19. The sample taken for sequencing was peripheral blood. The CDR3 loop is CASSQEGQEERAFF. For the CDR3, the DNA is TGTGCCAGCAGCCAGGAGGGACAGGAGGAGCGAGCTTTCTTT.